This T cell receptor beta chain derives from a study of blood T cell repertoires in COVID-19. Study-wide context: Whether acute or convalescent, the COVID-19 samples came from the United States, Italy and Spain. Nucleic acid was either cDNA or gDNA, and it came from T cells, B-cell-depleted T cells, or PBMCs.

The trim removed 3 bases at V and 5 bases at J, leaving 6 bases unmatched. The CDR3 is made up of 14 amino acids. CDR1 and CDR2 (germline): LNHDA, SQIVND (reference sequence). Clones were sequenced by immunoSEQ multiplex PCR, and TCRdb holds only the in-frame ones, with some missing. There are tens of thousands of clones in the sample; roughly 83% occur only once, and 3.2% lies in the top ten. The sequenced sample was peripheral blood. The chain is built from TRBV19 and TRBJ2-7; 8 nucleotides agree with TRBD2. The receptor was isolated from a man in his forties with acute or convalescent COVID-19. CDR3 sequence reads: CASSIQAGVHEQYF. The CDR3 region has the DNA TGTGCCAGTAGTATCCAAGCGGGAGTTCACGAGCAGTACTTC.